The source of this TCR beta chain is a study of Graves' ophthalmopathy and Graves' hyperthyroidism. Findings and limits, study-wide: A majority of expanded thyroid clonotypes exceeding 0.001 frequency were likewise present in blood.

A diagnosis was made from clinical symptoms together with serum thyroxine, TRAb, thyroid ultrasound and orbital computed tomography. PBMCs originated in roughly 9.3 ml of fresh peripheral blood. From germline, CDR1 is SGHVS and CDR2 FNYEAQ. The CDR3 runs to 15 residues. The germline V and J ends were trimmed by 5 bases and 5 bases, with 13 bases remaining between them. Amplified TCR beta CDR3 regions were obtained using RNA transcripts as template. An initial RT-PCR round employing HTBI primers preceded a second-round multiplex PCR. TCRdb reanalysed the multiplex PCR reads using MiXCR and keeps one entry per CDR3 protein. The table lists approximately 460,000 distinct CDR3 sequences, approximately 15% of them singletons. The sample holds many counts of this clonotype. The antigen remains unidentified.

The chain couples TRBV7-6 to TRBJ1-6; D remains ambiguous. The sequenced sample consisted of blood. The sequence came from a woman in her 30s with Graves' ophthalmopathy. CDR3 sequence: CASSRRERDNSPLHF. The CDR3 coding sequence is TGTGCCAGCAGCCGGAGGGAGCGGGATAATTCACCCCTCCACTTT.